The clone carrying this T cell receptor (beta chain) has only a few counts. Germline values: CDR1 SEHNR, CDR2 FQNEAQ (reference sequence). V lost 1 base to trimming and J lost 6 bases, with 4 bases between them. The CDR3 has 12 amino acids. The sample is drawn from a study of coeliac disease. Sequenced by immunoSEQ multiplex PCR; TCRdb stores in-frame clones only, minus some. The sample consists of some 3,300 clones, 45% to 55% of them appearing once. This clonotype originated in a woman in her seventies with celiac disease. The gene calls are TRBV7-9 and TRBJ1-5; no clear D gene. The sequenced sample was intraepithelial lymphocytes from the gut. The CDR3 reads CASSLGGQPQHF. Written as DNA, the CDR3 is TGTGCCAGCAGCTTAGGAGGTCAGCCCCAGCATTTT.